This record concerns one T cell receptor (beta chain) sequence. This sample is drawn from a study of CD8 T cells in Susac syndrome. As for the study in general: Patients with Susac syndrome, at blood draw, were therapy-naive, on corticosteroids, or on intravenous immunoglobulin alone.

Definite or probable Susac syndrome was diagnosed using recently defined diagnostic criteria. From germline, CDR1 is LGHDT and CDR2 YNNKEL (reference sequence). The CDR3 is 14 amino acids. Trimming took off 1 base at V and 8 bases at J, with 14 bases between the two ends. An amount of RNA that ranged from roughly 0.45 to 1 ug was reverse transcribed with random hexamers. Across 54 Vbeta and 13 Jbeta, immunoSEQ multiplex PCR amplified TCR beta CDR3. MiXCR, applied by TCRdb to the immunoSEQ multiplex PCR reads, yields one record per CDR3 protein. The repertoire holds some 100,000 distinct CDR3 sequences, 95% seen once, with 0.3% in the top ten.

Material for sequencing was CD8+ T cells from PBMCs. This receptor was obtained from a human donor with Susac syndrome. The genes are TRBV3-1 and TRBJ1-1, with D uncertain. The CDR3 spells CASSQGLTWAEAFF. CDR3 nucleotide sequence: TGTGCCAGCAGCCAAGGGTTAACCTGGGCGGAAGCTTTCTTT.